These T cell receptor beta chains were read from a single sample in a study of blood T cell repertoires in COVID-19. Sequenced by immunoSEQ multiplex PCR; TCRdb stores in-frame clones only, minus some. The sample yields around 150,000 clones, around 87% seen once. The material sequenced was PBMCs or T cells enriched from blood (not recorded which). The receptors were gathered from a woman aged 45-60 years who had recovered from COVID-19. Each CDR3 is given with its conserved first and last residue. D genes are given only for firm matches. Clone size is stated in some rows and not others, as once, few, many or a class when expanded.

D gene: TRBD1
V gene: TRBV5-1
clone size: -
J gene: TRBJ2-7
CDR3 protein: CASRPGTGNSYEQYF
CDR3 DNA: TGCGCCAGCAGGCCCGGGACAGGGAATTCCTACGAGCAGTACTTC

D gene: -
V gene: TRBV13
clone size: -
J gene: TRBJ1-1
CDR3 protein: CASTLGAGTEAFF
CDR3 DNA: TGTGCCAGCACCCTGGGGGCGGGCACTGAAGCTTTCTTT

D gene: TRBD1
V gene: TRBV25-1
clone size: -
J gene: TRBJ1-4
CDR3 protein: CASSESGGENEKLFF
CDR3 DNA: TGTGCCAGCAGTGAATCAGGGGGCGAGAATGAAAAACTGTTTTTT

D gene: TRBD1
V gene: TRBV6-5
clone size: -
J gene: TRBJ2-7
CDR3 protein: CASSYGPRDSSYEQYF
CDR3 DNA: TGTGCCAGCAGTTACGGGCCAAGGGACAGTTCCTACGAGCAGTACTTC

D gene: TRBD1
V gene: TRBV6-2/TRBV6-3
clone size: -
J gene: TRBJ1-2
CDR3 protein: CASSYGGQAIYGYTF
CDR3 DNA: TGTGCCAGCAGTTACGGGGGACAGGCGATATATGGCTACACCTTC

D gene: -
V gene: TRBV7-2
clone size: -
J gene: TRBJ1-6
CDR3 protein: CASSLNLKGSSYNSPLHF
CDR3 DNA: TGTGCCAGCAGCTTAAATTTGAAAGGGAGCTCCTATAATTCACCCCTCCACTTT

D gene: -
V gene: TRBV5-6
clone size: -
J gene: TRBJ2-7
CDR3 protein: CASSLGLYSYEQYF
CDR3 DNA: TGTGCCAGCAGCCTGGGACTGTACTCCTACGAGCAGTACTTC

D gene: -
V gene: TRBV27
clone size: -
J gene: TRBJ1-1
CDR3 protein: CASTRQFSGWALNTEAFF
CDR3 DNA: TGTGCCAGCACCCGACAGTTTTCCGGTTGGGCTCTGAACACTGAAGCTTTCTTT

D gene: -
V gene: TRBV19
clone size: -
J gene: TRBJ2-5
CDR3 protein: CASSGGRQETQYF
CDR3 DNA: TGTGCCAGTAGTGGGGGCCGACAAGAGACCCAGTACTTC

D gene: TRBD1
V gene: TRBV7-9
clone size: -
J gene: TRBJ1-1
CDR3 protein: CASSLGDRVATEAFF
CDR3 DNA: TGTGCCAGCAGCTTAGGGGACAGGGTTGCCACTGAAGCTTTCTTT

D gene: TRBD1
V gene: TRBV2
clone size: -
J gene: TRBJ1-5
CDR3 protein: CASNRYRDSSNQPQHF
CDR3 DNA: TGTGCCAGCAATCGCTACAGGGACAGTAGCAATCAGCCCCAGCATTTT

D gene: TRBD1
V gene: TRBV6-5
clone size: -
J gene: TRBJ1-1
CDR3 protein: CASSPGGWNTEAFF
CDR3 DNA: TGTGCCAGCAGTCCAGGGGGCTGGAACACTGAAGCTTTCTTT

D gene: -
V gene: TRBV5-4
clone size: -
J gene: TRBJ1-1
CDR3 protein: CASSFIAEIRTEAFF
CDR3 DNA: TGTGCCAGCAGCTTCATCGCGGAGATCCGGACTGAAGCTTTCTTT

D gene: TRBD1
V gene: TRBV19
clone size: -
J gene: TRBJ1-5
CDR3 protein: CASSEGARQPQHF
CDR3 DNA: TGTGCCAGTAGTGAGGGGGCTCGGCAGCCCCAGCATTTT

D gene: TRBD1
V gene: TRBV6-5
clone size: -
J gene: TRBJ2-5
CDR3 protein: CASSYRDSQETQYF
CDR3 DNA: TGTGCCAGCAGTTACCGGGACAGCCAAGAGACCCAGTACTTC

D gene: -
V gene: TRBV7-8
clone size: -
J gene: TRBJ1-2
CDR3 protein: CASSLTGERGYTF
CDR3 DNA: TGTGCCAGCAGCTTAACAGGCGAAAGGGGCTACACCTTC

D gene: TRBD1
V gene: TRBV10-3
clone size: -
J gene: TRBJ1-1
CDR3 protein: CATGQGAPEAFF
CDR3 DNA: TGTGCCACGGGACAGGGGGCCCCTGAAGCTTTCTTT

D gene: -
V gene: TRBV2
clone size: -
J gene: TRBJ2-2
CDR3 protein: CASSDRGAIYTGELFF
CDR3 DNA: TGTGCCAGCAGTGACAGGGGGGCGATTTACACCGGGGAGCTGTTTTTT

D gene: -
V gene: TRBV11-2
clone size: -
J gene: TRBJ1-6
CDR3 protein: CASSSPRGSSYNSPLHF
CDR3 DNA: TGTGCCAGCAGCTCCCCCCGAGGGAGCTCCTATAATTCACCCCTCCACTTT

D gene: TRBD1
V gene: TRBV29-1
clone size: -
J gene: TRBJ2-5
CDR3 protein: CSVRDRGYQETQYF
CDR3 DNA: TGCAGCGTTAGGGACAGGGGGTACCAAGAGACCCAGTACTTC

D gene: TRBD1
V gene: TRBV18
clone size: -
J gene: TRBJ1-1
CDR3 protein: CASSPQEGAWTEAFF
CDR3 DNA: TGTGCCAGCTCACCACAGGAGGGGGCGTGGACTGAAGCTTTCTTT

D gene: TRBD1
V gene: TRBV5-6
clone size: -
J gene: TRBJ1-2
CDR3 protein: CASSKRQGAIDGYTF
CDR3 DNA: TGTGCCAGCAGCAAAAGACAGGGGGCTATCGATGGCTACACCTTC

D gene: -
V gene: TRBV7-6
clone size: -
J gene: TRBJ2-1
CDR3 protein: CASSLRDTYNEQFF
CDR3 DNA: TGTGCCAGCAGCTTACGGGACACATACAATGAGCAGTTCTTC

D gene: TRBD1
V gene: TRBV30
clone size: once
J gene: TRBJ1-5
CDR3 protein: CAWSANRGLSNQPQHF
CDR3 DNA: TGTGCCTGGAGTGCAAACAGGGGGCTTAGCAATCAGCCCCAGCATTTT

D gene: -
V gene: TRBV9
clone size: -
J gene: TRBJ2-1
CDR3 protein: CASSPPPGRGLNEQFF
CDR3 DNA: TGTGCCAGCAGCCCTCCGCCGGGCAGGGGCTTAAATGAGCAGTTCTTC

D gene: -
V gene: TRBV20-1
clone size: -
J gene: TRBJ2-7
CDR3 protein: CSASRGLEAGRRIGTSGEQYF
CDR3 DNA: TGCAGTGCTAGTCGTGGCCTGGAGGCAGGGAGGAGAATTGGGACCAGCGGGGAGCAGTACTTC

D gene: -
V gene: TRBV7-3
clone size: -
J gene: TRBJ2-1
CDR3 protein: CASSLFGGAWYNEQFF
CDR3 DNA: TGTGCCAGCAGCTTATTTGGGGGGGCATGGTACAATGAGCAGTTCTTC

D gene: -
V gene: TRBV7-3
clone size: -
J gene: TRBJ2-2
CDR3 protein: CASSSGHNTGELFF
CDR3 DNA: TGTGCCAGCAGCTCCGGACATAACACCGGGGAGCTGTTTTTT

D gene: TRBD1
V gene: TRBV5-4
clone size: -
J gene: TRBJ2-1
CDR3 protein: CASSLRQGPYNEQFF
CDR3 DNA: TGTGCCAGCAGCTTGAGACAGGGACCATACAATGAGCAGTTCTTC

D gene: -
V gene: TRBV29-1
clone size: -
J gene: TRBJ1-2
CDR3 protein: CSSRGEDGYTF
CDR3 DNA: TGCAGCTCCAGGGGTGAGGATGGCTACACCTTC

D gene: TRBD1
V gene: TRBV19
clone size: -
J gene: TRBJ1-5
CDR3 protein: CASTSGQGFNQPQHF
CDR3 DNA: TGTGCCAGTACCTCAGGACAGGGTTTTAATCAGCCCCAGCATTTT

D gene: TRBD1
V gene: TRBV10-3
clone size: once
J gene: TRBJ2-7
CDR3 protein: CAFSDDPGQTSSYEQYF
CDR3 DNA: TGTGCCTTCAGTGACGACCCGGGACAGACAAGCTCCTACGAGCAGTACTTC

D gene: -
V gene: TRBV5-6
clone size: -
J gene: TRBJ1-3
CDR3 protein: CASRSTGNTIYF
CDR3 DNA: TGTGCCAGCAGGTCGACAGGAAACACCATATATTTT

D gene: -
V gene: TRBV7-9
clone size: -
J gene: TRBJ1-2
CDR3 protein: CASSFFQSYGYTF
CDR3 DNA: TGTGCCAGCAGCTTCTTCCAGTCCTATGGCTACACCTTC

D gene: -
V gene: TRBV7-9
clone size: few
J gene: TRBJ1-5
CDR3 protein: CASSLGQGQPQHF
CDR3 DNA: TGTGCCAGCAGCTTAGGCCAGGGCCAGCCCCAGCATTTT

D gene: -
V gene: TRBV5-1
clone size: -
J gene: TRBJ1-1
CDR3 protein: CASTPYGETEAFF
CDR3 DNA: TGCGCCAGCACCCCGTACGGGGAAACTGAAGCTTTCTTT

D gene: -
V gene: TRBV4-1
clone size: once
J gene: TRBJ2-3
CDR3 protein: CASGMTGVNTDTQYF
CDR3 DNA: TGCGCCAGCGGAATGACGGGGGTGAACACAGATACGCAGTATTTT

D gene: -
V gene: TRBV5-4
clone size: -
J gene: TRBJ1-1
CDR3 protein: CASSDAGTLNTEAFF
CDR3 DNA: TGTGCCAGCAGCGATGCCGGGACATTGAACACTGAAGCTTTCTTT

D gene: TRBD1
V gene: TRBV5-1
clone size: -
J gene: TRBJ1-3
CDR3 protein: CASSLGTGLAGNTIYF
CDR3 DNA: TGCGCCAGCAGCCTCGGGACAGGGCTAGCTGGAAACACCATATATTTT

D gene: -
V gene: TRBV18
clone size: -
J gene: TRBJ1-5
CDR3 protein: CASSPGGSASNQPQHF
CDR3 DNA: TGTGCCAGCTCACCGGGAGGGTCGGCTAGCAATCAGCCCCAGCATTTT

D gene: -
V gene: TRBV5-1
clone size: -
J gene: TRBJ1-2
CDR3 protein: CASSLGQNYGYTF
CDR3 DNA: TGCGCCAGCAGCTTAGGACAGAACTATGGCTACACCTTC

D gene: -
V gene: TRBV6-5
clone size: -
J gene: TRBJ2-7
CDR3 protein: CASSYRQRFRSEQYF
CDR3 DNA: TGTGCCAGCAGCTACCGACAGAGGTTTCGTTCCGAGCAGTACTTC

D gene: -
V gene: TRBV11-3
clone size: -
J gene: TRBJ1-2
CDR3 protein: CASSLGIRVPGYTF
CDR3 DNA: TGTGCCAGCAGCTTAGGGATCAGGGTACCTGGCTACACCTTC

D gene: -
V gene: TRBV5-4
clone size: -
J gene: TRBJ2-5
CDR3 protein: CASSQNEETQYF
CDR3 DNA: TGTGCCAGCAGTCAGAACGAAGAGACCCAGTACTTC

D gene: -
V gene: TRBV5-6
clone size: -
J gene: TRBJ1-2
CDR3 protein: CASSLGSTGYGYTF
CDR3 DNA: TGTGCCAGCAGCTTGGGGTCGACAGGCTATGGCTACACCTTC

D gene: -
V gene: TRBV7-9
clone size: -
J gene: TRBJ1-1
CDR3 protein: CASSLAQISEAFF
CDR3 DNA: TGTGCCAGCAGCTTAGCGCAGATTTCTGAAGCTTTCTTT

D gene: TRBD1
V gene: TRBV9
clone size: -
J gene: TRBJ2-7
CDR3 protein: CASSVALGTGYHEQYF
CDR3 DNA: TGTGCCAGCAGCGTAGCTCTCGGGACAGGGTATCACGAGCAGTACTTC

D gene: -
V gene: TRBV5-4
clone size: -
J gene: TRBJ2-3
CDR3 protein: CASSFGGGRSTDTQYF
CDR3 DNA: TGTGCCAGCAGCTTCGGCGGGGGCCGAAGCACAGATACGCAGTATTTT

D gene: TRBD1
V gene: TRBV18
clone size: -
J gene: TRBJ2-5
CDR3 protein: CASSSTGDGAETQYF
CDR3 DNA: TGTGCCAGCTCATCGACAGGGGATGGGGCGGAGACCCAGTACTTC

D gene: -
V gene: TRBV4-2
clone size: -
J gene: TRBJ2-4
CDR3 protein: CASSQAPTGAKNIQYF
CDR3 DNA: TGTGCCAGCAGCCAAGCGCCGACAGGAGCCAAAAACATTCAGTACTTC

D gene: -
V gene: TRBV30
clone size: -
J gene: TRBJ2-1
CDR3 protein: CAWARGNNEQFF
CDR3 DNA: TGTGCCTGGGCTCGAGGCAACAATGAGCAGTTCTTC

D gene: -
V gene: TRBV21-1
clone size: few
J gene: TRBJ1-1
CDR3 protein: CASNNPGRTGMNTEAFF
CDR3 DNA: TGTGCCAGCAACAATCCTGGGCGTACAGGCATGAACACTGAAGCTTTCTTT

D gene: TRBD2
V gene: TRBV24-1
clone size: -
J gene: TRBJ2-3
CDR3 protein: CATGGLAGGTDTQYF
CDR3 DNA: TGTGCCACCGGCGGGCTAGCGGGGGGCACAGATACGCAGTATTTT

D gene: TRBD2
V gene: TRBV7-8
clone size: -
J gene: TRBJ2-1
CDR3 protein: CASSLDEAGQRGDDYNEQFF
CDR3 DNA: TGTGCCAGCAGCTTAGATGAGGCAGGACAGCGGGGGGACGACTACAATGAGCAGTTCTTC